The rows below give T cell receptor beta chains drawn from one sample of a study of T cell responses to AZD1222 COVID-19 vaccine. The data were produced by immunoSEQ multiplex PCR, yet TCRdb's version contains in-frame clones alone and is incomplete. The repertoire has 40,000 to 45,000 clones, roughly 78% of them found once; the top ten carry roughly a fifth. The sequences come from peripheral blood, collected 28 days after the second dose of the MenACWY control vaccine. All receptors derive from an adult who received the MenACWY meningococcal vaccine as a control. The CDR3 runs from the conserved cysteine through the conserved F or W. The D gene is left open where the match is weak. Clone size, where shown, is once, few, many, or a class for clones that have expanded.

17	.	TRBJ1-1	TRBV4-1	TRBD1	TGCGCCAGCAGCGTACCGGGACAGGGGGTCTTGAACACTGAAGCTTTCTTT	CASSVPGQGVLNTEAFF
16	few	TRBJ2-3	TRBV9	.	TGTGCCAGCAGCGTAGAAGTCGGGAGTCACACAGATACGCAGTATTTT	CASSVEVGSHTDTQYF
13	.	TRBJ1-6	TRBV10-3	.	TGTGCCATCAGTGAAGACGGGGCGTCACCCCTCCACTTT	CAISEDGASPLHF
13	.	TRBJ2-7	TRBV12-3/TRBV12-4	.	TGTGCCAGCAGTTTGACAGCTTCCTACGAGCAGTACTTC	CASSLTASYEQYF
16	.	TRBJ1-1	TRBV5-1	TRBD1	TGCGCCAGCAGCGTAGGGGGCGGACAGATGAACACTGAAGCTTTCTTT	CASSVGGGQMNTEAFF
12	.	TRBJ1-2	TRBV5-6	.	TGTGCCAGCAGCTTTGACGATACAGGCTACACCTTC	CASSFDDTGYTF
13	few	TRBJ1-2	TRBV28	.	TGTGCCAGCACCACGGACATACGGCCCGGCTACACCTTC	CASTTDIRPGYTF
19	.	TRBJ2-2	TRBV28	TRBD2	TGTGCCAGCAGTTTTAAAGGCCCTAGCGGGACCCTGAACACCGGGGAGCTGTTTTTT	CASSFKGPSGTLNTGELFF
16	.	TRBJ1-5	TRBV30	.	TGTGCCTGGAGTCAGGGAGGGCCGTCGCACAATCAGCCCCAGCATTTT	CAWSQGGPSHNQPQHF
14	.	TRBJ2-1	TRBV3-1/TRBV3-2	.	TGTGCCAGCAGTCCCCGTACTACCTACAATGAGCAGTTCTTC	CASSPRTTYNEQFF
15	.	TRBJ2-1	TRBV5-1	.	TGCGCCAGCAGCTTGGCGGCCGATGCCTACAATGAGCAGTTCTTC	CASSLAADAYNEQFF
12	.	TRBJ2-1	TRBV10-3	.	TGTGCCATCAGCGAACAGGGCAATGAGCAGTTCTTC	CAISEQGNEQFF
15	.	TRBJ2-1	TRBV28	TRBD2	TGTGCCAGCAGTTTTAGCGGGAGGGCTTACAATGAGCAGTTCTTC	CASSFSGRAYNEQFF
15	.	TRBJ2-3	TRBV19	.	TGTGCCAGTAGTATTTTCGGACCTAGCACAGATACGCAGTATTTT	CASSIFGPSTDTQYF
15	.	TRBJ2-2	TRBV7-9	.	TGTGCCAGCAGCTTAGCGCGGGGGAACACCGGGGAGCTGTTTTTT	CASSLARGNTGELFF
15	.	TRBJ2-7	TRBV5-1	.	TGCGCCAGCAGCTTGGACGGGAGCTCACACTACGAGCAGTACTTC	CASSLDGSSHYEQYF
14	.	TRBJ1-4	TRBV6-5	.	TGTGCCAGCAGAAGCGGCCCAACTAATGAAAAACTGTTTTTT	CASRSGPTNEKLFF
16	.	TRBJ2-1	TRBV3-1/TRBV3-2	TRBD2	TGTGCCAGCAGCCAAGATCTGGGCGGGAGGACGAATGAGCAGTTCTTC	CASSQDLGGRTNEQFF
15	.	TRBJ1-5	TRBV2	TRBD1	TGTGCCAGCAGTCGCCGACAGGGCGTTAATCAGCCCCAGCATTTT	CASSRRQGVNQPQHF
15	.	TRBJ1-5	TRBV24-1	TRBD1	TGTGCCACCAGTGCTAGGGACAGGCCGGGTCAGCCCCAGCATTTT	CATSARDRPGQPQHF
12	.	TRBJ2-5	TRBV9	.	TGTGCCAGCAGCACCGGACGGGAGACCCAGTACTTC	CASSTGRETQYF
16	.	TRBJ1-4	TRBV7-9	.	TGTGCCAGCAGCTTAGTGGTGGACCCTAAATCAGAAAAACTGTTTTTT	CASSLVVDPKSEKLFF
13	.	TRBJ1-5	TRBV2	TRBD1	TGTGCCAGCAGCCGACAGGGCGATCAGCCCCAGCATTTT	CASSRQGDQPQHF
17	.	TRBJ1-3	TRBV11-2	.	TGTGCCAGCAGCTTAGCAGGCTACCGGGACACTGGAAACACCATATATTTT	CASSLAGYRDTGNTIYF
17	.	TRBJ2-2	TRBV5-4	TRBD2	TGTGCCAGCAGCTTGGCCGGGGCGGGAGTGATCACCGGGGAGCTGTTTTTT	CASSLAGAGVITGELFF
13	.	TRBJ1-2	TRBV28	.	TGTGCCAGTGACGGAGGGGCTAACTATGGCTACACCTTC	CASDGGANYGYTF
14	.	TRBJ1-2	TRBV5-1	.	TGCGCCAGCAGCATGGGTGGGCGAAACTATGGCTACACCTTC	CASSMGGRNYGYTF
14	.	TRBJ1-1	TRBV4-1	.	TGCGCCAGCAGCCAAGATAAATGGCAGACTGAAGCTTTCTTT	CASSQDKWQTEAFF
17	.	TRBJ1-2	TRBV19	TRBD1	TGTGCCACAAGTAGTATCGGGGCAGGGGGAAGAGAATTTGGCTACACCTTC	CATSSIGAGGREFGYTF
15	.	TRBJ2-1	TRBV5-1	TRBD1	TGCGCCAGCAGCAGGGACAGGGTTTCTTACAATGAGCAGTTCTTC	CASSRDRVSYNEQFF
13	.	TRBJ2-5	TRBV3-1/TRBV3-2	.	TGTGCCTCCTGTACCCCCGGGGAGGAGACCCAGTACTTC	CASCTPGEETQYF
15	few	TRBJ1-6	TRBV14	TRBD1	TGTGCCAGCAGCCTCCGGACAGGGCTAAATTCACCCCTCCACTTT	CASSLRTGLNSPLHF
15	.	TRBJ1-6	TRBV2	.	TGTGCCAGCAGAACGGACTGGACCGGTGAGTCACCCCTCCACTTT	CASRTDWTGESPLHF
15	.	TRBJ1-1	TRBV9	.	TGTGCCAGCAGCGTAGCGGGGACTAACCATGAACAAGCTTTCTTT	CASSVAGTNHEQAFF
15	.	TRBJ1-6	TRBV2	.	TGTGCCAGCACTTTAGACAGATCTTATAATTCACCCCTCCACTTT	CASTLDRSYNSPLHF
14	.	TRBJ1-5	TRBV7-2	TRBD1	TGTGCCAGCAGCTTAGGAGGGGGCGGTCAGCCCCAGCATTTT	CASSLGGGGQPQHF
16	.	TRBJ1-6	TRBV18	.	TGTGCCAGCTCACCACTAGGCGGAGGGGATAATTCACCCCTCCACTTT	CASSPLGGGDNSPLHF
12	.	TRBJ1-2	TRBV9	TRBD1	TGTGCCAGCAGTACAGACAGGGAGGGCTACACCTTC	CASSTDREGYTF
15	.	TRBJ2-2	TRBV4-1	.	TGCGCCAGCAGCCAGCAGGGGTGGAGCACCGGGGAGCTGTTTTTT	CASSQQGWSTGELFF
16	.	TRBJ2-3	TRBV6-1	TRBD1	TGTGCCAGCAGTGGCCGGGACAGGGTGTTCGGAGATACGCAGTATTTT	CASSGRDRVFGDTQYF
16	.	TRBJ1-5	TRBV2	TRBD1	TGTGCCAGCCGGGTTAATCCGGGACAGGGTGATCAGCCCCAGCATTTT	CASRVNPGQGDQPQHF
13	.	TRBJ1-1	TRBV5-1	.	TGCGCCAGCTCCGGGACGGTTAACACTGAAGCTTTCTTT	CASSGTVNTEAFF
13	.	TRBJ1-5	TRBV12-3/TRBV12-4	.	TGTGCCAGCAGTTTAGGGAGCAATCAGCCCCAGCATTTT	CASSLGSNQPQHF
14	.	TRBJ2-5	TRBV28	.	TGTGCGGGTGGCTGGGGGGATCGAGGAGAGACCCAGTACTTC	CAGGWGDRGETQYF
13	once	TRBJ2-7	TRBV27	.	TGTGCCAGCAGTTCCATGGCACGAGGCGAGCAGTACTTC	CASSSMARGEQYF
15	once	TRBJ2-3	TRBV4-2	.	TGTGCCAGCTCTCCTGGTAGTTCTAACGCAAATACGCAGTATTTT	CASSPGSSNANTQYF
14	.	TRBJ1-6	TRBV5-1	.	TGCGCCAGCAGCCCGGCTGGGGCTAATTCACCCCTCCACTTT	CASSPAGANSPLHF
17	.	TRBJ1-2	TRBV5-1	.	TGCGCCAGCAGCTTGGCCCAGGCTGGGGGGGACCGCTATGGCTACACCTTC	CASSLAQAGGDRYGYTF
16	.	TRBJ2-2	TRBV19	.	TGTGCCAGTAGTCACTCCGGCCGGACGAACACCGGGGAGCTGTTTTTT	CASSHSGRTNTGELFF
15	.	TRBJ1-3	TRBV6-5	TRBD1	TGTGCCAGCATTGCAGGGGGCCGCTCTGGAAACACCATATATTTT	CASIAGGRSGNTIYF
13	once	TRBJ2-2	TRBV30	TRBD1	TGTGCCTGGAGCCGGACAGGAACCGGGGAGCTGTTTTTT	CAWSRTGTGELFF
11	.	TRBJ1-2	TRBV30	.	TGTGCCTGGAGTACAGCCTTGGGCTACACCTTC	CAWSTALGYTF